One and the same sample provided the 24 T cell receptor beta chains below, sequenced in a study of shared clonotypes between healthy human individuals. Positively selected for CCR7, the CD45RO-negative cells used as naive CD8 cells excluded terminally differentiated effector memory CD45RA+ cells. Only in-frame clones appear in the TCRdb table, and some are missing; sequencing was by immunoSEQ multiplex PCR. The sample consists of around 2.1 million clones, about 92% of them appearing once. Sequencing was done on a sample of naive CD8+ T cells from PBMCs. All receptors derive from a young man in good health. Some clones in this sample may be carry-over from other donors' samples.

This clone is a singleton in its sample. The genes are TRBV15 and TRBJ1-5, with D unclear. This CDR3 is 15 amino acids long. Germline CDR1 is LNHNV and CDR2 is YYDKDF (reference sequence). The V and J ends lost 1 base and 11 bases respectively, with 18 bases between them. CDR3 DNA sequence: TGTGCCACCAGCAGAGGGGTCTCCCAATCAGCGTCCCAGCATTTT. It codes for CATSRGVSQSASQHF.

This clone came up a few times. The chain couples TRBV28 to TRBJ2-2; D may be TRBD1 (6 bases). The CDR3 is 12 residues long. Germline CDR1 reads MDHEN; CDR2 reads SYDVKM. V was clipped by 6 bases and J by 7 bases, with 9 bases between them. The CDR3 bases are TGTGCCAGCAGGGCCAGGGGCGGGGAGCTGTTTTTT. The encoded protein is CASRARGGELFF.

The V gene is TRBV7-9, the J gene TRBJ2-7; D is perhaps TRBD1 (5 bases). The CDR3 has 12 amino acids. V lost 3 bases, J lost 9 bases, and 12 bases lay in between. The V gene's germline CDR1 is SEHNR and CDR2 FQNEAQ (reference sequence). The CDR3 region is CASSFGHSVQYF. The CDR3 region has the DNA TGTGCCAGCAGCTTCGGACATTCCGTGCAGTACTTC.

The CDR3 DNA sequence: TGTGCCAGCAGTTTGACCGAGATGGGGAGCTATGGCTACACCTTC. Translated, it gives CASSLTEMGSYGYTF. The rearrangement links TRBV27 to TRBJ1-2; D not resolved. The CDR3 runs to 15 residues. V shed 3 bases and J shed 4 bases, with 15 bases lying between them. CDR1 and CDR2 (germline): MNHEY, SMNVEV (reference sequence).

The chain is built from TRBV19 and TRBJ2-7; no clear D. V lost 10 bases and J lost 0, with 16 bases in between. Germline CDR1 LNHDA, CDR2 SQIVND (reference sequence). The CDR3 loop spans 14 amino acids. CDR3 in amino acids: CATKTWHRSYEQYF. CDR3 nucleotides: TGTGCCACCAAGACCTGGCATCGCTCCTACGAGCAGTACTTC.

V is TRBV28 and J is TRBJ2-3, with a possible D match to TRBD1 (6 bases). The CDR3 totals 15 residues. The ends were cut back, 2 bases at V and 0 bases at J, with 9 bases in the middle. The germline V gene encodes CDR1 MDHEN and CDR2 SYDVKM. CDR3 nucleotides: TGTGCCAGCAGTTTAGACAGGACTAGCACAGATACGCAGTATTTT. Its protein is CASSLDRTSTDTQYF.

This chain connects TRBV5-5 to TRBJ2-7; no firm D call. The V and J ends lost 5 bases and 2 bases respectively, with 14 bases between them. The CDR3 totals 14 residues. CDR1 is SGHKS and CDR2 is YYEKEE in the germline V gene (reference sequence). The CDR3 loop reads CASRTSEAPYEQYF. The DNA for the CDR3 is TGTGCCAGCAGAACAAGCGAAGCTCCCTACGAGCAGTACTTC.

The V call is TRBV19, the J call TRBJ1-1; D call uncertain. Per germline, CDR1 LNHDA and CDR2 SQIVND (reference sequence). The V end lost 6 bases, the J end lost 2 bases, and 10 bases lay between the germline ends. The CDR3 has 13 residues. In nucleotides, the CDR3 is TGTGCCAGTAGGGACTTTACTAACACTGAAGCTTTCTTT. It yields the protein CASRDFTNTEAFF.

The CDR3 DNA sequence: TGTGCCTGGGGGCGGGCGGGATTTCGCTACGAGCAGTACTTC. Translated, it gives CAWGRAGFRYEQYF. V and J are TRBV28 and TRBJ2-7, with D perhaps TRBD1 or TRBD2 (6 bases each). CDR1 is MDHEN, CDR2 SYDVKM, per germline. The CDR3 has 14 amino acids. The V end lost 11 bases, the J end lost 3 bases, and 20 bases lay between the germline ends.

The V and J genes are TRBV4-3 and TRBJ2-3; weak D call: TRBD2 (6 bases). Germline V gene sequence: CDR1 LGHNA, CDR2 YSLEER. The CDR3 has 16 residues. V lost 1 base to trimming and J lost 2 bases, with 13 bases between them. In DNA, the CDR3 is TGCGCCAGCAGCCAAGGACGGGAGATCAACACAGATACGCAGTATTTT. Amino acids: CASSQGREINTDTQYF.

The sample holds one count of this clone. V and J are TRBV12-5 and TRBJ1-2; D may be TRBD1 (5 bases). Germline V gene sequence: CDR1 LGHNT, CDR2 FRNRAP. The ends were cut back, 7 bases at V and 5 bases at J, with 11 bases in the middle. The length of the CDR3 is 12 residues. DNA of the CDR3: TGTGCTAGTGCCCACTGGGGGTATGGCTACACCTTC. Translating it yields CASAHWGYGYTF.

The rearrangement joins TRBV13 to TRBJ2-7; no clear D gene. Germline CDR1 reads PRHDT; CDR2 reads FYEKMQ (reference sequence). Trimming cost V 6 bases and J 7 bases, with 22 bases left between them. This CDR3 has 15 amino acids. In DNA, the CDR3 is TGTGCCAGCAGTTCCGGACGTGGAAGCCTAGAAGAGCAGTACTTC. Translated: CASSSGRGSLEEQYF.

The chain links TRBV7-6 to TRBJ1-1; the D is unclear. Trimming pared 2 bases from V and 4 bases from J, leaving 11 bases between. The CDR3 is 14 amino acids. Germline V gene lookup returns CDR1 SGHVS and CDR2 FNYEAQ. CDR3: CASSLNPGTTEAFF. Here the CDR3 DNA reads TGTGCCAGCAGCTTAAATCCGGGAACCACTGAAGCTTTCTTT.

The CDR3 DNA reads as TGTGCCAGCAGCTTCACGAGGTCTGAAGCTTTCTTT. As protein: CASSFTRSEAFF. The V gene is TRBV11-2, the J gene TRBJ1-1; no reliable D call. The V end lost 3 bases, the J end lost 6 bases, and 8 bases lay between the germline ends. The CDR3 consists of 12 residues. CDR1 and CDR2 from the germline V gene are SGHAT and FQNNGV.

This chain connects TRBV19 to TRBJ2-7, with 11 bases lining up with TRBD2. CDR3 length equals 15 residues. After removal of 6 bases from V and 5 bases from J, the junction contained 9 bases not matched to a gene. Germline CDR1 and CDR2: LNHDA and SQIVND (reference sequence). The CDR3 DNA is TGTGCCAGTAGCATAACTAGCGGGAGTGTCCACGAGCAGTACTTC. Translating gives CASSITSGSVHEQYF. Variable domain in full (rest from reference TRBV19 and TRBJ2-7): DGGITQSPKYLFRKEGQNVTLSCEQNLNHDAMYWYRQDPGQGLRLIYYSQIVNDFQKGDIAEGYSVSREKKESFPLTVTSAQKNPTAFYLCASSITSGSVHEQYFGPGTRLTVT.

This chain connects TRBV15 to TRBJ2-7; tentatively, D is TRBD1 (6 bases). The CDR3 loop spans 15 amino acids. V was shortened by 3 bases and J by 6 bases, with 18 bases between the two germline ends. Germline values: CDR1 LNHNV, CDR2 YYDKDF (reference sequence). The CDR3 region has the DNA TGTGCCACCAGCAGTTTTGACAGGAGTCGGGGCGAGCAGTACTTC. It translates to CATSSFDRSRGEQYF.

This clone was seen just once. The J gene is TRBJ2-1, the V gene TRBV9, with a weak D call TRBD1 (5 bases). Germline-derived CDR1 and CDR2 are SGDLS and YYNGEE. CDR3 length: 15 residues. The ends were cut back, 7 bases at V and 0 bases at J, with 14 bases in the middle. In nucleotides, the CDR3 is TGTGCCAGCCTCCTAGGGGCGAGCTCCTACAATGAGCAGTTCTTC. It is translated as CASLLGASSYNEQFF.

With respect to this clone: This specimen includes other DNA sequences encoding the same CDR3. The chain couples TRBV5-1 to TRBJ2-3; 8 bases map to TRBD1. V lost 4 bases to trimming and J lost 1 base; unmatched junction nucleotides: 2. Germline-derived CDR1 and CDR2 are SGHRS and YFSETQ. The CDR3 is 14 residues long. The CDR3 sequence: CASSGTGRTDTQYF. For the CDR3, the DNA is TGCGCCAGCAGCGGGACAGGACGCACAGATACGCAGTATTTT.

About this clone itself: This sample includes further DNA sequences coding for the same CDR3. The chain employs TRBV5-6 and TRBJ2-3; TRBD1 matches at 9 bases. The junction had 3 bases not matched to a gene; V was cut back by 4 bases and J by 3 bases. Germline V lookup: CDR1 SGHDT, CDR2 YYEEEE. This CDR3 contains 14 residues. CDR3 residues: CASSPGQGTDTQYF. CDR3 coding DNA: TGTGCCAGCAGCCCCGGACAGGGGACAGATACGCAGTATTTT. The full variable domain, in which reference TRBV5-6 and TRBJ2-3 provide the parts outside the CDR3, is DAGVTQSPTHLIKTRGQQVTLRCSPKSGHDTVSWYQQALGQGPQFIFQYYEEEERQRGNFPDRFSGHQFPNYSSELNVNALLLGDSALYLCASSPGQGTDTQYFGPGTRLTVL.

The rearrangement joins TRBV7-9 to TRBJ1-2; 7 bases agree with TRBD1. Germline CDR1 reads SEHNR; CDR2 reads FQNEAQ (reference sequence). J was trimmed by 0 bases and V by 5 bases; bases with no gene match: 15. The CDR3 is 18 amino acids. CDR3 bases: TGTGCCAGCAGCCCGCCACCCGAAGGGACAGCAACTAACTATGGCTACACCTTC. It yields the protein CASSPPPEGTATNYGYTF.

This chain joins TRBV29-1 and TRBJ2-7; tentative D call: TRBD2 (5 bases). The CDR3 has 16 residues. Per germline, CDR1 SQVTM and CDR2 ANQGSEA. V was cut by 6 bases and J by 1 base, with 22 bases left in between. CDR3 amino acids: CSVSDPSGLSSYEQYF. In DNA form, the CDR3 reads TGCAGCGTCTCAGACCCGAGCGGCCTGTCTTCCTACGAGCAGTACTTC.

This chain uses TRBV7-3 with TRBJ1-5, with a weak D call TRBD1 (5 bases). With 3 bases removed from V and 4 bases from J, the gap between germline ends came to 10 bases. The CDR3 sequence is 14 residues long. Germline CDR1 SGHTA, CDR2 FQGTGA. CDR3 sequence (DNA): TGTGCCAGCAGCTTGTGGGGCGCGAATCAGCCCCAGCATTTT. Protein product: CASSLWGANQPQHF.

This chain links TRBV27 with TRBJ2-3, with D unclear. CDR3 length equals 14 residues. From germline, CDR1 is MNHEY and CDR2 SMNVEV (reference sequence). V lost 4 bases and J 1 base, leaving 9 bases between the germline ends. The DNA for the CDR3 is TGTGCCAGCAGTTGGGGTGACGGCACAGATACGCAGTATTTT. As protein: CASSWGDGTDTQYF.

V and J are TRBV10-3 and TRBJ2-2; 7 bases agree with TRBD1. The CDR3 loop spans 13 amino acids. The V gene end was trimmed by 8 bases and the J gene end by 7 bases; junction bases not matched to a gene: 7. Per the germline V gene, CDR1 is ENHRY and CDR2 is SYGVKD. The CDR3 region has the DNA TGTGCCATCCGGGACAGCTCGGGCGGGGAGCTGTTTTTT. This codes for CAIRDSSGGELFF.